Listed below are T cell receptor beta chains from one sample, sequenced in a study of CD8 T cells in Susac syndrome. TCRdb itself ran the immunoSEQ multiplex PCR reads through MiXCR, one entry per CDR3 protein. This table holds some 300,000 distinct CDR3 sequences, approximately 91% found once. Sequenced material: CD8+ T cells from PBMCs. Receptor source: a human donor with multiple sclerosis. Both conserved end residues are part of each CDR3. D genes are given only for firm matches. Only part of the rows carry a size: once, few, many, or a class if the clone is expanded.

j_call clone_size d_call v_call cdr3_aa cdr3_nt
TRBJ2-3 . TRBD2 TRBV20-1 CSARGLAEGSTDTQYF TGCAGTGCTAGGGGACTAGCGGAGGGGAGCACAGATACGCAGTATTTT
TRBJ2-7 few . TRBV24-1 CATSEADRDYEQYF TGTGCCACCAGTGAAGCGGACAGAGACTACGAGCAGTACTTC
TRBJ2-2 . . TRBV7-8 CASRPGTGTGELFF TGTGCCAGCAGACCAGGGACGGGCACCGGGGAGCTGTTTTTT
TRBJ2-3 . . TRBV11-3 CASSSAWGEGTDTQYF TGTGCCAGCAGCTCCGCTTGGGGCGAGGGCACAGATACGCAGTATTTT
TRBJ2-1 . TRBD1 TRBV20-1 CSANFLDRGVSQEQFF TGCAGTGCTAACTTTCTGGACAGGGGAGTATCACAGGAGCAGTTCTTC
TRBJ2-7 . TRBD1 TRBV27 CASSPTGGMNEQYF TGTGCCAGCAGCCCCACAGGGGGCATGAACGAGCAGTACTTC
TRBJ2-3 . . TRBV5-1 CASSLVPGRLGTDTQYF TGCGCCAGCAGCTTGGTTCCCGGCAGGCTTGGCACAGATACGCAGTATTTT
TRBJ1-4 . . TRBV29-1 CSVEKNSVLFF TGCAGCGTTGAAAAGAACAGTGTGCTGTTTTTT
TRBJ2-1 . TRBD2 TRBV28 CASSPLSGRINNEQFF TGTGCCAGCAGTCCCCTTAGCGGGAGGATTAACAATGAGCAGTTCTTC
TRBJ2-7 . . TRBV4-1 CASSPATRRYEQYF TGCGCCAGCAGCCCGGCGACACGGCGCTACGAGCAGTACTTC
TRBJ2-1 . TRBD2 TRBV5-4 CASSPGLLAGYNEQFF TGTGCCAGCAGCCCTGGTTTACTAGCGGGATACAATGAGCAGTTCTTC
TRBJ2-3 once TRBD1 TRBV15 CATGDGDRSTDTQYF TGTGCCACCGGCGATGGGGACAGAAGCACAGATACGCAGTATTTT
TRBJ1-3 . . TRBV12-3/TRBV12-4 CASSYSVAGNTIYF TGTGCCAGCAGTTACAGTGTAGCAGGAAACACCATATATTTT
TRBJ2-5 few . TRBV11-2 CASRTPTETQYF TGTGCCAGCAGGACACCAACGGAGACCCAGTACTTC
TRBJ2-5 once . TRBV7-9 CASTGRETQYF TGTGCCAGCACTGGGAGGGAGACCCAGTACTTC
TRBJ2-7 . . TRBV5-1 CASSLHVGVYEQYF TGCGCCAGCAGCTTGCATGTGGGGGTTTACGAGCAGTACTTC
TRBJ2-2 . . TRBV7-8 CASSPPRQGRITGELFF TGTGCCAGCAGCCCACCCCGGCAGGGGCGGATCACCGGGGAGCTGTTTTTT
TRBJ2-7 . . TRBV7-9 CASSRTTQGEQYF TGTGCCAGCAGCCGGACTACGCAGGGAGAGCAGTACTTC
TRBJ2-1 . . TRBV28 CASSFRDGYYNEQFF TGTGCCAGCAGTTTTCGGGACGGATACTACAATGAGCAGTTCTTC
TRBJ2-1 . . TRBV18 CASSPPDPVVPNEQFF TGTGCCAGCTCCCCTCCCGATCCAGTAGTGCCCAATGAGCAGTTCTTC
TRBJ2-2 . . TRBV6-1 CASSDYRDTGELFF TGTGCCAGCAGTGACTACAGGGACACCGGGGAGCTGTTTTTT
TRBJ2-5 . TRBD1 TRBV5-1 CASSLEHRGETQYF TGCGCCAGCAGCTTGGAACACAGGGGAGAGACCCAGTACTTC
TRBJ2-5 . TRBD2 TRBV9 CASSPRLAGGPEETQYF TGTGCCAGCAGCCCCCGACTAGCGGGAGGGCCAGAAGAGACCCAGTACTTC
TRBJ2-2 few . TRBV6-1 CASSGNTGELFF TGTGCCAGCAGTGGCAACACCGGGGAGCTGTTTTTT
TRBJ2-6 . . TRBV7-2 CASSSSGFGANVLTF TGTGCCAGCAGCTCTTCAGGTTTTGGGGCCAACGTCCTGACTTTC
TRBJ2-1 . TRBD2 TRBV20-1 CSAKGLAGGRTYNEQFF TGCAGTGCTAAAGGACTAGCGGGGGGCCGAACCTACAATGAGCAGTTCTTC
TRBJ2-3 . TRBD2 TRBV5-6 CASSLGLAVLTDTQYF TGTGCCAGCAGCCTGGGACTAGCGGTATTAACAGATACGCAGTATTTT
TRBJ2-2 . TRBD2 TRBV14 CASSRLAAGDGELFF TGTGCCAGCAGCCGTCTAGCGGCGGGGGACGGGGAGCTGTTTTTT
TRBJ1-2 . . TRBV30 CAWSSGSSYGYTF TGTGCCTGGAGTTCGGGCAGCAGCTATGGCTACACCTTC
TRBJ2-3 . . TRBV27 CASSLSPRTDTQYF TGTGCCAGCAGTTTATCACCTCGCACAGATACGCAGTATTTT
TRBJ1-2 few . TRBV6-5 CASSYVGAATYGYTF TGTGCCAGCAGCTACGTAGGTGCCGCCACCTATGGCTACACCTTC
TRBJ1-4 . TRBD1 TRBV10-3 CAISERREDRGNEKLFF TGTGCCATCAGTGAGAGACGGGAGGACAGGGGTAATGAAAAACTGTTTTTT
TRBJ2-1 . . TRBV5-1 CASSLMIPGDEQFF TGCGCCAGCAGCTTGATGATCCCGGGCGATGAGCAGTTCTTC
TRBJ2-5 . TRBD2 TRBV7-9 CASSPLTSGSETQYF TGTGCCAGCAGCCCTTTGACTAGCGGGAGCGAGACCCAGTACTTC
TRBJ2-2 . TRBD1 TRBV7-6 CASSGWTGGANTGELFF TGTGCCAGCAGCGGGTGGACAGGGGGCGCGAACACCGGGGAGCTGTTTTTT
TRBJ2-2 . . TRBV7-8 CASSLGAWGATGELFF TGTGCCAGCAGCTTAGGAGCTTGGGGTGCCACCGGGGAGCTGTTTTTT
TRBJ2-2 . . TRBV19 CASTKMFTGELFF TGTGCCAGCACTAAAATGTTCACCGGGGAGCTGTTTTTT
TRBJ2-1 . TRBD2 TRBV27 CASSPRTSGVNEQFF TGTGCCAGCAGTCCCCGGACTAGCGGGGTTAATGAGCAGTTCTTC
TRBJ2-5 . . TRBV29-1 CSVDGGPNPYQETQYF TGCAGCGTGGATGGGGGGCCGAACCCGTACCAAGAGACCCAGTACTTC
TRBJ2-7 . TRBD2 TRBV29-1 CSVEDGTSGRGEQYF TGCAGCGTTGAAGACGGGACTAGCGGGAGAGGGGAGCAGTACTTC
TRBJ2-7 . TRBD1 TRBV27 CASTMTGALLYEQYF TGTGCCAGCACCATGACAGGGGCCTTACTCTACGAGCAGTACTTC
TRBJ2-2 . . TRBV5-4 CASSFSRATGELFF TGTGCCAGCAGCTTTAGCAGGGCCACCGGGGAGCTGTTTTTT
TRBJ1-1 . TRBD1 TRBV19 CASGDRMATEAFF TGTGCCAGTGGGGACAGGATGGCCACTGAAGCTTTCTTT
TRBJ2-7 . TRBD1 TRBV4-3 CASSQGRGPPYEQYF TGCGCCAGCAGCCAAGGCAGGGGGCCCCCCTACGAGCAGTACTTC
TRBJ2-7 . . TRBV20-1 CSARDNQQWYF TGCAGTGCTAGAGATAACCAGCAGTGGTACTTC
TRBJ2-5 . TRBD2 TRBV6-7 CASSYSCGLAGGRETQYF TGTGCCAGCAGTTACTCCTGCGGACTAGCGGGAGGTCGAGAGACCCAGTACTTC
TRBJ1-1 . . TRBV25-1 CAGSEYSGLDTEAFF TGTGCCGGCAGTGAATATTCCGGGTTGGACACTGAAGCTTTCTTT
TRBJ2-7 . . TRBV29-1 CSVAAGTTYEQYF TGCAGCGTTGCGGCGGGAACCACTTACGAGCAGTACTTC
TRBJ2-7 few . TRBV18 CASSPPLGSYEQYF TGTGCCAGCTCACCACCGCTAGGTTCATACGAGCAGTACTTC
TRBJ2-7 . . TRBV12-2 CASRLPHQPRAYEQYF TGTGCAAGTCGCTTACCCCACCAACCCCGAGCCTACGAGCAGTACTTC
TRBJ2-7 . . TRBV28 CASSLRGPGDEQYF TGTGCCAGCAGTTTAAGAGGGCCGGGGGACGAGCAGTACTTC
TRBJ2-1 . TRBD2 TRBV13 CASSSWTSGIDEQFF TGTGCCAGCAGCTCCTGGACTAGCGGGATCGATGAGCAGTTCTTC
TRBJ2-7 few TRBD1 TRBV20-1 CSARDDWTGRFYEQYF TGCAGTGCTAGAGACGACTGGACAGGGAGGTTCTACGAGCAGTACTTC
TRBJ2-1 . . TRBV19 CASSVGGPGEQFF TGTGCCAGTAGTGTCGGCGGCCCCGGTGAGCAGTTCTTC